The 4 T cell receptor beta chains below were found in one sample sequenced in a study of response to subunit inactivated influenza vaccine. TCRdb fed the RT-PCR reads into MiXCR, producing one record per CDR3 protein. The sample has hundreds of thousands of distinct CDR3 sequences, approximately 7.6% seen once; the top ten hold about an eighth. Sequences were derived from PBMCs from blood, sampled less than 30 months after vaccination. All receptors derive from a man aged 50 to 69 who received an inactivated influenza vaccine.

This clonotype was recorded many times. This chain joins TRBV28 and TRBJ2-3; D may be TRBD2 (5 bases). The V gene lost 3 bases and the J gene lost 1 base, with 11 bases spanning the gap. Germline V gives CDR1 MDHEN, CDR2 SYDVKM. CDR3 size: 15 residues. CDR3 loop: CASSLRGRGTDTQYF. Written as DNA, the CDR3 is TGTGCCAGCAGTTTGCGTGGGCGGGGCACAGATACGCAGTATTTT.

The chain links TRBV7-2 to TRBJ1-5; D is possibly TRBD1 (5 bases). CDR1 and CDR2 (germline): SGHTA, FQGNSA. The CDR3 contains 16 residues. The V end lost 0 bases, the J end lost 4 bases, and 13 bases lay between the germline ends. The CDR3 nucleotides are TGTGCCAGCAGCTTAGCGGGACGGGGAACAAATCAGCCCCAGCATTTT. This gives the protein CASSLAGRGTNQPQHF.

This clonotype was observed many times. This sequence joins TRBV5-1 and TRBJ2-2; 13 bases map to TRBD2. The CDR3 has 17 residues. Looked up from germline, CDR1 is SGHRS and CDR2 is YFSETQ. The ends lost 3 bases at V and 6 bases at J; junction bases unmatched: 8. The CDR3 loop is CASSSRGLAGDPGELFF. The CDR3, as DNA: TGCGCCAGCAGCTCCCGAGGACTAGCGGGGGATCCCGGGGAGCTGTTTTTT.

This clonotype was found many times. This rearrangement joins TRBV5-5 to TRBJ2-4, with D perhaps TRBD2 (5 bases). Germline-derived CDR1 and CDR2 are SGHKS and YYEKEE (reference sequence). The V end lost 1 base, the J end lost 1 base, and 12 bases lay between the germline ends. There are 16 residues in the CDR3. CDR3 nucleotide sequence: TGTGCCAGCAGCTTGCAAGGGAGTGGGGCCAAAAACATTCAGTACTTC. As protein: CASSLQGSGAKNIQYF.